The clone carrying this T cell receptor (beta chain) was detected many times. As yet, its antigen is unknown. 5'RACE with 10-nucleotide random UMIs generated the cDNA. TCRdb itself ran the 5' RACE reads through MiXCR, one entry per CDR3 protein. Among roughly 59,000 distinct CDR3 sequences listed, approximately 5.1% were seen once. Unsorted libraries were derived from 2 million PBMCs stored at -80 C. The CDR3 has 14 residues. CDR1 is SNHLY, CDR2 FYNNEI, per germline. The V end was cut by 3 bases, the J end by 4 bases, with 10 bases between. These data are taken from a study of neurological immune-mediated disorders. Study findings and constraints: One related-CDR3 cluster, found by phylogenetic grouping, held repertoires of 18 of 34 multiple sclerosis patients and is a possible signature.

The specimen was PBMCs. The chain couples TRBV2 to TRBJ1-5; TRBD1 might be the D (5 bases). The receptor's source is a human donor with multiple sclerosis. The donor label of this sample is uncertain. The CDR3: CASSEGGGNQPQHF. The CDR3 coding sequence is TGTGCCAGCAGTGAGGGGGGAGGAAATCAGCCCCAGCATTTT.